The following is a TCR beta chain sequence with its context. The protocol was immunoSEQ multiplex PCR, while the TCRdb copy is restricted to in-frame clones and leaves out a portion. In the table there are 10,000 to 15,000 clones, under 97% of which are singletons. Trimming shortened V by 1 base and J by 2 bases, and 12 bases separated the two germline ends. CDR3 length equals 15 residues. Germline loops: CDR1 SGHDN, CDR2 FVKESK. This sample stems from a study of neoadjuvant nivolumab and ipilimumab in lung cancer. The chain joins TRBV14 to TRBJ2-7, with a possible D match to TRBD1 (6 bases). Sample: peripheral blood, taken after neoadjuvant nivolumab, alone or with ipilimumab, at or shortly before surgery. This sequence originates from an adult with non-small cell lung cancer. The CDR3 reads CASSQVAGAAYEQYF. For the CDR3, the DNA is TGTGCCAGCAGCCAAGTAGCAGGGGCAGCCTACGAGCAGTACTTC.